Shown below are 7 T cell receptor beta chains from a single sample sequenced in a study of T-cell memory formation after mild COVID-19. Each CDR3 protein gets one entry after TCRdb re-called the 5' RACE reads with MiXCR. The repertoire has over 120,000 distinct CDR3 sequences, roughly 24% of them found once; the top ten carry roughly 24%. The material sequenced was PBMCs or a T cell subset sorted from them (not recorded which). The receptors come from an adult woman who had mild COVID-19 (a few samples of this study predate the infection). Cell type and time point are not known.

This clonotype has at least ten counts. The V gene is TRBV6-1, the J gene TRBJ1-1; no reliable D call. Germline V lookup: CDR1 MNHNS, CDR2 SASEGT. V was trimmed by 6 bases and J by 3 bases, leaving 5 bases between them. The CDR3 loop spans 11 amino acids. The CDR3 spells CASRDHTEAFF. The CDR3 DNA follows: TGTGCCAGCAGGGACCACACTGAAGCTTTCTTT.

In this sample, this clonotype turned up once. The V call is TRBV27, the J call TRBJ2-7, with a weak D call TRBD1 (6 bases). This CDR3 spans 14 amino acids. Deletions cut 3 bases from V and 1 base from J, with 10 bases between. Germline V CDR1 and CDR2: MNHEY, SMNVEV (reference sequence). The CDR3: CASSFGGPSYEQYF. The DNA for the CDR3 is TGTGCCAGCAGTTTTGGGGGCCCATCCTACGAGCAGTACTTC.

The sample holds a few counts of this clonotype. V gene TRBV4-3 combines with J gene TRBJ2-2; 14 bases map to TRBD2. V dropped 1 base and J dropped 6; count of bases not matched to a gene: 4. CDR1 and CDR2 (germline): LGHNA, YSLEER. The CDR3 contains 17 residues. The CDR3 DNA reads TGCGCCAGCAGCCAAGTGGGACTAGCGGGAGTCGCCGGGGAGCTGTTTTTT. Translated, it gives CASSQVGLAGVAGELFF.

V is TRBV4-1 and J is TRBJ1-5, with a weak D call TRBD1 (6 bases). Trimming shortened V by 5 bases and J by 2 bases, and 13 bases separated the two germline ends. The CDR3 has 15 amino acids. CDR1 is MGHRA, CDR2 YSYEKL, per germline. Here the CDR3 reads CASSEGGLGNQPQHF. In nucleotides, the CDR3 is TGCGCCAGCAGCGAAGGGGGTTTGGGCAATCAGCCCCAGCATTTT.

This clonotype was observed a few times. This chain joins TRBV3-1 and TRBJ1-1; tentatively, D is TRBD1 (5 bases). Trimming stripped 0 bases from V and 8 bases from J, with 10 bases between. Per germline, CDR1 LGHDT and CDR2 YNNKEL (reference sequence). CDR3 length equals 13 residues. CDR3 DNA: TGTGCCAGCAGCCAAGATGACGGGGGAGAAGCTTTCTTT. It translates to CASSQDDGGEAFF.

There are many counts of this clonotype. Written as DNA, the CDR3 is TGTGCCAGCAGCCGAAGACAGGGGGCTTCCACCGGGGAGCTGTTTTTT. Translation: CASSRRQGASTGELFF. The rearrangement links TRBV4-2 to TRBJ2-2; 10 bases are shared with TRBD1. Trimming removed 4 bases from V and 4 bases from J; junction bases left unmatched: 6. The CDR3 has 16 residues. Germline V gives CDR1 LGHNA, CDR2 YNFKEQ.

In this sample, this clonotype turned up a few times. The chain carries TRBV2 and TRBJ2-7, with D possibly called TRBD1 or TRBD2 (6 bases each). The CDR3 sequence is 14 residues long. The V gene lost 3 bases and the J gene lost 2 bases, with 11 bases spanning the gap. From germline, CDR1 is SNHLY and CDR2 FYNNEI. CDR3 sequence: CASSDGGPTYEQYF. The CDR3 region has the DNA TGTGCCAGCAGTGATGGGGGGCCCACCTACGAGCAGTACTTC. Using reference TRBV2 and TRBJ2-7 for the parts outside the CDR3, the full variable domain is EPEVTQTPSHQVTQMGQEVILRCVPISNHLYFYWYRQILGQKVEFLVSFYNNEISEKSEIFDDQFSVERPDGSNFTLKIRSTKLEDSAMYFCASSDGGPTYEQYFGPGTRLTVT.